The 17 T cell receptor beta chains given below trace back to one sample, sequenced in a study of Tregs in tolerant kidney transplant recipients. The protocol was immunoSEQ multiplex PCR, while the TCRdb copy is restricted to in-frame clones and leaves out a portion. There are under 55,000 clones in the sample, with roughly 0.8% held by the top ten. The source was CD4+ T cells from blood, collected before the transplant. Source of these receptors: a human donor who received a combined kidney and bone marrow transplant.

As concerns this clone: The read ends 3 residues before the CDR3 terminus; that terminus is restored from the germline J gene. The genes are TRBV18 and TRBJ2-1; TRBD1 aligns across 10 bases. Unmatched junction bases numbered 13, after V lost 8 bases and J lost 3 bases. Germline V gene lookup returns CDR1 KGHSH and CDR2 LQKENI. The CDR3 runs 17 residues. The CDR3 loop reads CASHAPGQGGSYNEQFF. The sequenced CDR3 bases are TGTGCCAGCCACGCCCCCGGACAGGGGGGTAGCTACAATGAG.

Details on this clone: The read halts 3 residues ahead of the CDR3 end, with the missing end drawn from the germline J gene. V usage is TRBV2 and J usage is TRBJ1-2; D is uncertain. V lost 8 bases, J lost 5 bases, and 15 bases lay in between. This CDR3 has 13 amino acids. Per the germline V gene, CDR1 is SNHLY and CDR2 is FYNNEI. The CDR3 protein is CASHGQESYGYTF. The CDR3 DNA, read in part, is TGTGCCAGCCACGGCCAGGAATCGTATGGC.

The CDR3 bases that were read are TGTGCCAGTAGTACCCAACGGACAGGTCGGCCAGATACG. The encoded protein is CASSTQRTGRPDT. The CDR3 in full is CASSTQRTGRPDTQYF. The chain is built from TRBV19 and TRBJ2-3, with 7 bases aligning to TRBD1. The read falls 3 residues short of the CDR3 end, and the missing part is taken from the germline J gene. The CDR3 has 16 amino acids. The V segment lost 4 bases and the J segment 4 bases; nucleotides outside the gene matches: 11. Germline CDR1 is LNHDA and CDR2 is SQIVND (reference sequence).

With regard to this clone: Read data end 3 residues before the CDR3 end; the end is taken from the germline J gene. V and J are TRBV14 and TRBJ2-7; 9 bases fit TRBD1. The CDR3 covers 15 residues. J gave up 5 bases and V 0 bases, and 5 bases lay outside the gene matches. Per the germline V gene, CDR1 is SGHDN and CDR2 is FVKESK. CDR3 DNA, as far as it was read: TGTGCCAGCAGCCAAGAGGGACAGGGAACCGACGAG. Translated: CASSQEGQGTDE. The whole CDR3 region reads CASSQEGQGTDEQYF. Based on the CDR3 plus reference TRBV14 and TRBJ2-7, the full variable domain is EAGVTQFPSHSVIEKGQTVTLRCDPISGHDNLYWYRRVMGKEIKFLLHFVKESKQDESGMPNNRFLAERTGGTYSTLKVQPAELEDSGVYFCASSQEGQGTDEQYFGPGTRLTVT.

The DNA read from the CDR3 is TGTGCCAGCAGTGAAACCGGGACTTCCCAAGAGACC. Residues: CASSETGTSQET. The whole CDR3 reads CASSETGTSQETQYF. V is TRBV6-1 and J is TRBJ2-5, with a tentative D call TRBD2 (6 bases). The CDR3 is cut off 3 residues early in the read; its end comes from the germline J gene. The CDR3 sequence is 15 residues long. Trimming removed 2 bases at V and 1 base at J, with 11 bases between. CDR1 MNHNS and CDR2 SASEGT come from the germline V gene.

On this clone itself: The sequence runs out 3 residues before the end of the CDR3; the remainder is reconstructed from the germline J gene. The rearrangement links TRBV7-8 to TRBJ1-3; D is uncertain. The germline CDR1 and CDR2 sequences are SGHVS and FQNEAQ. Trimming stripped 5 bases from V and 9 bases from J, with 17 bases between. This CDR3 is built from 14 residues. CDR3 amino acids: CASSPQRVLGTIYF. The covered CDR3 bases are TGTGCCAGCAGCCCGCAGAGGGTGCTCGGCACC.

Comments on this clone: Read data end 3 residues before the CDR3 end; the end is taken from the germline J gene. The V call is TRBV10-1, the J call TRBJ2-5; possibly TRBD2 for D (6 bases). Germline CDR1 reads WNHNN; CDR2 reads SYGVQD (reference sequence). The CDR3 covers 12 residues. The ends were cut back, 5 bases at V and 5 bases at J, with 9 bases in the middle. The covered CDR3 bases are TGCGCCAGCAGTTACAGCGGGGAGACC. Translated: CASSYSGET. In full, the CDR3 reads CASSYSGETQYF.

Regarding this clone: The sequenced fragment ends 3 residues before the CDR3 boundary, so the rest is inferred from the germline J gene. The chain employs TRBV5-1 and TRBJ2-1; tentatively, D is TRBD1 (7 bases). The length of the CDR3 is 15 residues. Germline values: CDR1 SGHRS, CDR2 YFSETQ. V was trimmed by 0 bases and J by 4 bases, leaving 11 bases between them. CDR3 sequence reads: CASSLGSGGYNEQFF. CDR3 DNA (partial): TGCGCCAGCAGCTTGGGGTCAGGGGGGTACAATGAG.

As regards this clone: The CDR3 end falls 3 residues outside the read, so it is completed with the germline J gene. This chain joins TRBV7-8 and TRBJ2-7, with TRBD2 matching over 8 bases. This CDR3 region has 11 residues. Germline V gene lookup returns CDR1 SGHVS and CDR2 FQNEAQ. The ends lost 11 bases at V and 3 bases at J; junction bases unmatched: 3. This CDR3 is CASGGGYEQYF. CDR3 DNA, as far as it was read: TGTGCCTCCGGGGGGGGCTACGAG. The complete variable domain, with remaining parts taken from reference TRBV7-8 and TRBJ2-7, reads GAGVSQSPRYKVAKRGQDVALRCDPISGHVSLFWYQQALGQGPEFLTYFQNEAQLDKSGLPSDRFFAERPEGSVSTLKIQRTQQEDSAVYLCASGGGYEQYFGPGTRLTVT.

Comments on this clone: The read finishes 3 residues shy of the CDR3 end, and the germline J gene is used to complete it. The J gene is TRBJ2-2, the V gene TRBV2; TRBD1 or TRBD2 may be the D gene (5 bases each). CDR1 is SNHLY and CDR2 is FYNNEI in the germline V gene. The CDR3 covers 17 residues. Trimming removed 3 bases from V and 1 base from J, with 15 bases in between. CDR3 amino acids: CASSEVSLRGNTGELFF. CDR3 bases read: TGTGCCAGCAGTGAGGTTAGCTTGAGGGGGAACACCGGGGAG.

Details on this clone: The missing CDR3 end, 3 residues past where the read stops, is filled in from the germline J gene. V gene TRBV19 combines with J gene TRBJ1-4, with 9 bases that match TRBD1. CDR3 length: 16 amino acids. Germline V CDR1 and CDR2: LNHDA, SQIVND (reference sequence). Trimming at V came to 5 bases and at J to 8 bases, leaving 12 bases not matched to a gene. Here the CDR3 reads CASSPLPGTGHEKLFF. The sequenced part of the CDR3 DNA is TGTGCCAGTAGTCCTCTCCCCGGGACAGGGCACGAAAAA.

Concerning this clone: The read ends 3 residues before the CDR3 terminus; that terminus is restored from the germline J gene. The chain links TRBV19 to TRBJ1-2; maybe TRBD1 (5 bases). This CDR3 has 15 amino acids. Germline lookup yields CDR1 LNHDA and CDR2 SQIVND (reference sequence). With 5 bases removed from V and 4 bases from J, the gap between germline ends came to 17 bases. The sequenced CDR3 bases are TGTGCCAGTAGTTCCGGCGGGGGGTCCCCCTATGGC. Protein: CASSSGGGSPYG. The complete CDR3 sequence is CASSSGGGSPYGYTF.

Of note for this clone: The CDR3 end falls 3 residues outside the read, so it is completed with the germline J gene. The rearrangement joins TRBV14 to TRBJ1-2; D unclear. V lost 0 bases, J lost 2 bases, and 10 bases lay in between. Germline assignment: CDR1 SGHDN and CDR2 FVKESK. The CDR3 loop spans 15 amino acids. CDR3 residues: CASSQEGPQNYGYTF. The CDR3 DNA, read in part, is TGTGCCAGCAGCCAAGAGGGCCCGCAAAACTATGGC.

As to this clone: The CDR3 goes on 3 residues after the read ends, and that part is filled in from the germline J gene. The chain couples TRBV5-1 to TRBJ1-2, with 9 bases that match TRBD1. The CDR3 extends over 15 amino acids. V was clipped by 4 bases and J by 4 bases; unmatched bases: 8. The germline V gene encodes CDR1 SGHRS and CDR2 YFSETQ. Incomplete CDR3 DNA: TGCGCCAGCAGCCCCGAGGGACAGGGACTCTATGGC. The encoded protein is CASSPEGQGLYG. The whole CDR3 protein reads CASSPEGQGLYGYTF. The full variable domain, in which reference TRBV5-1 and TRBJ1-2 provide the parts outside the CDR3, is KAGVTQTPRYLIKTRGQQVTLSCSPISGHRSVSWYQQTPGQGLQFLFEYFSETQRNKGNFPGRFSGRQFSNSRSEMNVSTLELGDSALYLCASSPEGQGLYGYTFGSGTRLTVV.

Of note for this clone: The CDR3 goes on 3 residues after the read ends, and that part is filled in from the germline J gene. The chain links TRBV5-4 to TRBJ2-2; the D gene is possibly TRBD1 (5 bases). Germline values: CDR1 SGHNT, CDR2 YYREEE (reference sequence). The CDR3 has 14 amino acids. Trimming took off 2 bases at V and 5 bases at J, with 10 bases between the two ends. The CDR3 is CASSFRERTGELFF. The CDR3 bases that were read are TGTGCCAGCAGCTTCAGGGAAAGGACCGGGGAG.

Concerning this clone: With the read ending 3 residues before the CDR3 end, the germline J gene is used to fill in that end. J is TRBJ1-4 and V is TRBV20-1; perhaps TRBD1 as D (5 bases). The CDR3 totals 14 residues. Germline V gene lookup returns CDR1 DFQATT and CDR2 SNEGSKA (reference sequence). The ends were cut back, 5 bases at V and 4 bases at J, with 14 bases in the middle. The sequenced part of the CDR3 DNA is TGCAGTGCTCGACGCGGGGGTATTAATGAAAAA. Translated: CSARRGGINEK. The complete CDR3 protein is CSARRGGINEKLFF.

For this clone: The CDR3 end is not reached by the read, which stops 3 residues before it; the germline J gene fills it in. The V call is TRBV5-1, the J call TRBJ1-4, with D unresolved. CDR3 length equals 15 residues. The germline gives CDR1 SGHRS, CDR2 YFSETQ. Trimming pared 0 bases from V and 3 bases from J, leaving 9 bases between. This CDR3 reads CASSLDAAPNEKLFF. The CDR3 bases that were read are TGCGCCAGCAGCTTGGATGCGGCGCCTAATGAAAAA.